This record covers a single TCR beta chain. Its specificity is unknown. This sample is drawn from a study of T-cell memory formation after mild COVID-19. About the research overall: Clusters of TCRs were largely donor specific.

The CDR3 is 13 residues long. CDR1 is DFQATT and CDR2 is SNEGSKA in the germline V gene (reference sequence). Trimming removed 3 bases from V and 0 bases from J, with 5 bases in between. The study, taken as a whole, reports: In pre-infection memory, a portion of responding clones appeared, which suggested that cross-reactive memory joined. Contracting CD4+ clones lay largely in CM and EM, with CD8+ ones residing in EMRA.

TCRdb recomputed calls from the 5' RACE reads with MiXCR, one row per CDR3 protein. This table holds a few hundred thousand distinct CDR3 sequences, 14% found once. The source is a young man who had mild COVID-19 (a few samples of this study predate the infection). Cell type and time point are not known. V usage is TRBV20-1 and J usage is TRBJ1-4; D is unresolved. Sample: PBMCs or a T cell subset sorted from them (not recorded which). CDR3 loop: CSASGTTNEKLFF. CDR3 DNA sequence: TGCAGTGCTAGTGGAACAACTAATGAAAAACTGTTTTTT.